Listed here are 6 T cell receptor beta chains from one sample, sequenced in a study of cytomegalovirus exposure and HLA in healthy donors (dated by TCRdb to 2017 to 2019). Library preparation employed the immunoSEQ multiplex PCR assay. For the multiplex PCR, a mixture combining 60 forward primers for TCR Vbeta segments and 13 reverse primers for TCR Jbeta segments was used. TCRdb's version of the immuneACCESS table is confined to in-frame rearrangements and falls short of the full clone set. An unresolved V gene accounts for under half of the shortfall where checked; the remainder is of unknown origin. Counted in this sample were approximately 160,000 clones; around 86% of them appeared once. About 1.9% of the sample is taken by the ten largest. The source material was PBMCs. All receptors derive from a human donor in good health.

The V and J genes are TRBV7-6 and TRBJ1-5, with 9 bases lining up with TRBD1. The trim removed 1 base at V and 6 bases at J, leaving 10 bases unmatched. In germline, CDR1 is SGHVS, CDR2 FNYEAQ. The CDR3 covers 17 residues. The CDR3 nucleotides are TGTGCCAGCAGCTTAGTCCCACCGGGACAGGGTGGTCAGCCCCAGCATTTT. It translates to CASSLVPPGQGGQPQHF.

The CDR3 bases are TGTGCCAGCAGTTACTTCGGACAGGGGGAAAAACTGTTTTTT. Its protein is CASSYFGQGEKLFF. The chain has TRBV6-6 and TRBJ1-4; 9 bases are shared with TRBD1. CDR3 length: 14 residues. J lost 8 bases, V lost 1 base, and 2 bases had no gene match. Germline assignment: CDR1 MNHNY and CDR2 SVGAGI (reference sequence).

This clone was counted once. This chain joins TRBV4-1 and TRBJ1-2; tentative D call: TRBD1 (5 bases). Per germline, CDR1 MGHRA and CDR2 YSYEKL. The CDR3 totals 16 residues. V gave up 2 bases and J gave up 8 bases, with 21 bases separating them. CDR3 coding DNA: TGCGCCAGCAGCCAACAGACAGTACAACCCCCGAAAGGCTACACCTTC. Its protein is CASSQQTVQPPKGYTF.

V gene TRBV12-2 combines with J gene TRBJ2-1; the tabulated D call, TRBD2, remains unverified against the DNA. TRBV12-2 is described as a pseudogene. The CDR3 runs 15 residues. In nucleotides, the CDR3 is TGTGCAAGTCGCCGCCCTAGCGGGGGAGTAAATGAGCAGTTCTTC. This sequence encodes CASRRPSGGVNEQFF.

This clone was found a few times. CDR3 nucleotides: TGTGCCAGCAGTCGGGCAGGGGGCTCGTTCAACACCATATATTTT. As protein: CASSRAGGSFNTIYF. The chain uses TRBV2 and TRBJ1-3; 8 positions match TRBD1. The CDR3 has 15 residues. The ends lost 5 bases at V and 7 bases at J; junction bases unmatched: 10. The germline gives CDR1 SNHLY, CDR2 FYNNEI.

The chain uses TRBV7-9 and TRBJ1-2; D possibly corresponds to TRBD1 (5 bases). Deletions cut 2 bases from V and 6 bases from J, with 10 bases between. The germline gives CDR1 SEHNR, CDR2 FQNEAQ (reference sequence). The CDR3 sequence is 13 residues long. The DNA of the CDR3 is TGTGCCAGCAGCTTACCGGGGGGGAATGGCTACACCTTC. It translates to CASSLPGGNGYTF.